This T cell receptor beta chain was recorded in a study of cytomegalovirus exposure and HLA in healthy donors. About the study: Caucasian-associated ancestry cluster membership applied to 75% to 85% of 398 genotyped donors.

About this clone itself: Its antigen remains unidentified.

PCR primers comprised 60 Vbeta and 13 Jbeta primers. Sequencing was performed with immunoSEQ multiplex PCR; in TCRdb, only in-frame clones are kept and a portion is missing. This table has about 130,000 clones, around 82% appearing once. Study-wide points: What TCR beta sequences reportedly achieved was accurate prediction of HLA-A and HLA-B alleles in most subjects. CMV serostatus stood as the only immune exposure information on hand.

Sequenced input: PBMCs. This TCR was recovered from a female donor in good health and CMV-seronegative.

The chain's CDR3 is CASSLEGSEGRHEQYF. CDR3 in DNA: TGCGCCAGCAGCTTGGAAGGAAGTGAGGGTAGGCACGAGCAGTACTTC. The chain combines TRBV5-1 with TRBJ2-7, with D perhaps TRBD2 (5 bases). There are 16 residues in the CDR3. V lost 0 bases and J lost 5, with 18 bases in between. Germline CDR1 is SGHRS and CDR2 is YFSETQ.